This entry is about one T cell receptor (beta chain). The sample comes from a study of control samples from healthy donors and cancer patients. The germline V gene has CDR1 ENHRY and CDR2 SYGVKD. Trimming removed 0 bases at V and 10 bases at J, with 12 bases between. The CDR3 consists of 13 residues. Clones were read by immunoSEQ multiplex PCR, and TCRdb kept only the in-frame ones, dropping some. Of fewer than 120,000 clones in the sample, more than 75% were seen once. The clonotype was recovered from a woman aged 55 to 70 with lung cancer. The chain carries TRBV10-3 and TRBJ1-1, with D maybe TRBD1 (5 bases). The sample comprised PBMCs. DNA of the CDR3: TGTGCCATCAGTGAGTCGTCTCCAGGGCCAGCTTTCTTT. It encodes CAISESSPGPAFF.